This T cell receptor beta chain was captured by sequencing in a study of blood T cells in healthy people across ages. Germline CDR1 reads SGHVS; CDR2 reads FNYEAQ. V was trimmed by 1 base and J by 7 bases, leaving 14 bases between them. CDR3 length: 14 residues. A second PCR, run for about 7 to 11 cycles, used a sample-barcoded 5' primer plus a J-beta primer mix. Unique molecular identifiers of 12 random nucleotides labeled each cDNA. TCRdb reprocessed the 5' RACE reads with MiXCR, giving one entry per CDR3 protein. Among 1,800,000 or so distinct CDR3 sequences listed, about two fifths were seen once. Only a few counts were recorded for this clonotype.

Sequences were obtained from blood. The clonotype comes from a human donor in good health. The chain is built from TRBV7-6 and TRBJ2-7, with a tentative D call TRBD2 (6 bases). For the CDR3, the DNA is TGTGCCAGCAGCTTAGTCTCCCAAGGGAGGGAGCAGTACTTC. This codes for CASSLVSQGREQYF.